The source of this T cell receptor beta chain is a study of graft-versus-host responses after intestinal transplantation. Turning to the study itself: Uniformly, recipients were administered anti-thymocyte globulin induction with subsequent tacrolimus and steroids for approximately 3 years.

Lymphocytes from graft epithelium and lamina propria were isolated. The assay was immunoSEQ multiplex PCR, and TCRdb's table has in-frame clones only and misses some. The sample has some 66,000 clones, 89% seen once. This TCR derives from a human patient who received an intestinal transplant, so some T cells may come from the graft donor. The specimen comprised ileum tissue, sampled about 350 days after transplant.

The CDR3 reads CASRTPDRLLYEQYF. The CDR3, as DNA: TGTGCCAGCAGGACCCCAGACAGGCTCCTCTACGAGCAGTACTTC. The J gene is TRBJ2-7, the V gene TRBV6-5; D possibly corresponds to TRBD1 (6 bases). Germline CDR1 is MNHEY and CDR2 is SVGAGI. This CDR3 contains 15 residues. The germline V and J ends were trimmed by 6 bases and 3 bases, with 18 bases remaining between them.